This entry features one TCR beta chain sequence. This entry belongs to a study of blood T cell repertoires in COVID-19. In the study overall: Whether acute or convalescent, the COVID-19 samples came from the United States, Italy and Spain. In each case, the material was cDNA or gDNA derived from T cells, B-cell-depleted T cells, or PBMCs.

As processed by the authors: Estimation of nucleated cell counts was performed using reference gene primer amplification. Here immunoSEQ multiplex PCR was the method, and the copy in TCRdb shows in-frame clones only, minus some. V and J calls plus clone size are reproduced from that table; the DNA served to infer D and trimming. The sample holds around 200,000 clones, about four fifths seen once. CDR1 SGHAT and CDR2 FQNNGV come from the germline V gene. After removal of 5 bases from V and 5 bases from J, the junction contained 4 bases not matched to a gene. CDR3 size: 14 residues. This TCR came from a man aged 50 or older with active or convalescent COVID-19. V gene TRBV11-2 combines with J gene TRBJ1-4, with TRBD1 matching over 8 bases. Sequenced sample: peripheral blood. The CDR3 spells CASSPRTGNEKLFF. CDR3 bases: TGTGCCAGCAGCCCAAGGACAGGGAATGAAAAACTGTTTTTT.